This TCR beta chain was captured in a study of post-analysis software for immune sequencing data. Study-wide background: Patients with relapsing-remitting, secondary progressive and progressive-relapsing multiple sclerosis courses were all represented. Study outcomes and limitations: Versus controls, multiple sclerosis patients showed significantly lower diversity (normalized Chao1). Strong same-batch co-clustering of samples appeared with F measure clustering. Among five TRBV segments more frequent in patients than controls were TRBV5-6, TRBV5-1 and TRBV20-1.

V gave up 1 base and J gave up 8 bases, with 9 bases separating them. CDR3 length equals 14 residues. Germline CDR1 SEHNR, CDR2 FQNEAQ (reference sequence). For this clonotype: No antigen is known for it.

Every TCR beta cDNA library bore unique molecular identifiers. TCRdb processed the PCR reads anew with MiXCR; each CDR3 protein has one entry. The repertoire includes fewer than 600,000 distinct CDR3 sequences, roughly 46% of them detected once, and 12% sits in the top ten. The material sequenced was blood. The chain employs TRBV7-9 and TRBJ1-6; D is perhaps TRBD1 (5 bases). This receptor was taken from a girl aged 10 to 17 with multiple sclerosis. Written as DNA, the CDR3 is TGTGCCAGCAGCTTAGTTATAGGGGATTCACCCCTCCACTTT. Its protein is CASSLVIGDSPLHF.